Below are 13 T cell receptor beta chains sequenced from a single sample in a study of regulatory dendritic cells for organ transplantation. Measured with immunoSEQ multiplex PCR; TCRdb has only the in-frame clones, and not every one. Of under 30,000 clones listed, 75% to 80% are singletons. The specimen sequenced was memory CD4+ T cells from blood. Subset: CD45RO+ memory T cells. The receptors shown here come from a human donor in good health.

The CDR3 DNA follows: TGTGCCAGCACTTCCCTTCCTGGTGCGGGGGCCCAGTACAATGAGCAGTTCTTC. Translation: CASTSLPGAGAQYNEQFF. The chain employs TRBV28 and TRBJ2-1; D is perhaps TRBD2 (7 bases). V dropped 7 bases and J dropped 4 bases, with 26 bases sitting between them. The V gene's germline CDR1 is MDHEN and CDR2 SYDVKM. This CDR3 comprises 18 residues.

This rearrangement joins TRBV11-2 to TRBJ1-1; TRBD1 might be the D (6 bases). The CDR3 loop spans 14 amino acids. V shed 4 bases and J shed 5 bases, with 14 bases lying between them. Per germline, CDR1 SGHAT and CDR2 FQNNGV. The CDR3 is CASSSRGGWTEAFF. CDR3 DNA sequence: TGTGCCAGCAGCTCAAGGGGGGGATGGACTGAAGCTTTCTTT.

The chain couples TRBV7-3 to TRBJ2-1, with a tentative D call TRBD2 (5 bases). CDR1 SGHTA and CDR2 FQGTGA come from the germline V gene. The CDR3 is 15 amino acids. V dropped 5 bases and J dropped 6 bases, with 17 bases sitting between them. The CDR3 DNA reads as TGTGCCAGCAGCCTTGGACTCCACGTGCGCAATGAGCAGTTCTTC. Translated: CASSLGLHVRNEQFF. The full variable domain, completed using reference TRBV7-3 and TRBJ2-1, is GAGVSQTPSNKVTEKGKYVELRCDPISGHTALYWYRQSLGQGPEFLIYFQGTGAADDSGLPNDRFFAVRPEGSVSTLKIQRTERGDSAVYLCASSLGLHVRNEQFFGPGTRLTVL.

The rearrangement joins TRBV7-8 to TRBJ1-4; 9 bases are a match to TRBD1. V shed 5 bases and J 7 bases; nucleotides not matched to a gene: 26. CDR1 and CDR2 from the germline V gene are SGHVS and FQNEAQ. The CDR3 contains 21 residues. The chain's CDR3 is CASSPQGGWTGQGLSGEKLFF. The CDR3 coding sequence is TGTGCCAGCAGCCCCCAGGGGGGATGGACGGGACAGGGACTATCGGGTGAAAAACTGTTTTTT.

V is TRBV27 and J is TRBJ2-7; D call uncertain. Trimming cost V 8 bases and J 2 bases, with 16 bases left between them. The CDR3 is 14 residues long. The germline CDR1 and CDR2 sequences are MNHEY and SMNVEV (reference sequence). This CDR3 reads CASSLSRPPYEQYF. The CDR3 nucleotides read TGTGCCAGCTCCCTTTCCCGACCCCCCTACGAGCAGTACTTC.

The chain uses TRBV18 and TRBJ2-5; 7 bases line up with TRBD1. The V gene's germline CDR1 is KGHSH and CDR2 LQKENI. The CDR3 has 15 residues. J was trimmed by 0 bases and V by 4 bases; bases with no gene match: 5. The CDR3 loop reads CASSLQGTYQETQYF. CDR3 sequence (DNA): TGTGCCAGCTCACTACAGGGGACCTACCAAGAGACCCAGTACTTC.

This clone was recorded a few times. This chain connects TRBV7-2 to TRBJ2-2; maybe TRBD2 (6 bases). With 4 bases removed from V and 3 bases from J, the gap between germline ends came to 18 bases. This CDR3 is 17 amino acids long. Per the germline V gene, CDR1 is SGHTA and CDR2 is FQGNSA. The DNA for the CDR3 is TGTGCCAGCAGCTACCGGAGTGGTAGCGGACACACCGGGGAGCTGTTTTTT. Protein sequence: CASSYRSGSGHTGELFF.

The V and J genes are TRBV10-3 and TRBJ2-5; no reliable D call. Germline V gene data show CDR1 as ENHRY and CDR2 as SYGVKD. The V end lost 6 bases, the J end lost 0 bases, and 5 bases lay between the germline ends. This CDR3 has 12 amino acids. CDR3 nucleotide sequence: TGTGCCATCAGCACAGACCAAGAGACCCAGTACTTC. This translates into CAISTDQETQYF.

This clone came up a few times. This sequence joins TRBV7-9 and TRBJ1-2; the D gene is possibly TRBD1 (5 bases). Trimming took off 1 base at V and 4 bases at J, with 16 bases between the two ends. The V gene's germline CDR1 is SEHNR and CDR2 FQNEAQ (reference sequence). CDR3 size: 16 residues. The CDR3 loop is CASSLGAGRTAYGYTF. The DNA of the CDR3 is TGTGCCAGCAGCTTAGGGGCGGGGCGGACGGCCTATGGCTACACCTTC.

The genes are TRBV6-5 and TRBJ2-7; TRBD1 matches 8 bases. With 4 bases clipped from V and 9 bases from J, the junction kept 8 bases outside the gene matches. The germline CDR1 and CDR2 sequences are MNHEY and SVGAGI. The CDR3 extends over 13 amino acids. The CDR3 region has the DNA TGTGCCAGCAGTTTATTGCAGGGGGCGGTGCAGTACTTC. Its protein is CASSLLQGAVQYF.

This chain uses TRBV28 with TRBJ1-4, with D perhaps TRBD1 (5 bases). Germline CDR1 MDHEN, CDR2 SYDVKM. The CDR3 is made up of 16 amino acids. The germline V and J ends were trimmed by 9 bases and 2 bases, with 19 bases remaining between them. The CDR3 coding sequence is TGTGCCAGTACCTTGAGGGGCCCTCGGACTAATGAAAAACTGTTTTTT. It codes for CASTLRGPRTNEKLFF.

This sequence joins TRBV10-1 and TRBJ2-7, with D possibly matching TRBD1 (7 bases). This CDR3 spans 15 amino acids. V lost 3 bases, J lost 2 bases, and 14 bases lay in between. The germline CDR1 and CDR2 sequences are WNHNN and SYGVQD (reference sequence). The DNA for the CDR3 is TGCGCCAGCAGTGAAGGGCAGGGGGGCCCCTACGAGCAGTACTTC. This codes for CASSEGQGGPYEQYF.

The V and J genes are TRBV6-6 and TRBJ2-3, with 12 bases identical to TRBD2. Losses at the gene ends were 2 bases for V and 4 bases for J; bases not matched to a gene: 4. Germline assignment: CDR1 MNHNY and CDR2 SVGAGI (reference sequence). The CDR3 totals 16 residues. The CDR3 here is CASSYGLAGRADTQYF. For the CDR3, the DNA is TGTGCCAGCAGTTACGGACTAGCGGGGCGTGCAGATACGCAGTATTTT.